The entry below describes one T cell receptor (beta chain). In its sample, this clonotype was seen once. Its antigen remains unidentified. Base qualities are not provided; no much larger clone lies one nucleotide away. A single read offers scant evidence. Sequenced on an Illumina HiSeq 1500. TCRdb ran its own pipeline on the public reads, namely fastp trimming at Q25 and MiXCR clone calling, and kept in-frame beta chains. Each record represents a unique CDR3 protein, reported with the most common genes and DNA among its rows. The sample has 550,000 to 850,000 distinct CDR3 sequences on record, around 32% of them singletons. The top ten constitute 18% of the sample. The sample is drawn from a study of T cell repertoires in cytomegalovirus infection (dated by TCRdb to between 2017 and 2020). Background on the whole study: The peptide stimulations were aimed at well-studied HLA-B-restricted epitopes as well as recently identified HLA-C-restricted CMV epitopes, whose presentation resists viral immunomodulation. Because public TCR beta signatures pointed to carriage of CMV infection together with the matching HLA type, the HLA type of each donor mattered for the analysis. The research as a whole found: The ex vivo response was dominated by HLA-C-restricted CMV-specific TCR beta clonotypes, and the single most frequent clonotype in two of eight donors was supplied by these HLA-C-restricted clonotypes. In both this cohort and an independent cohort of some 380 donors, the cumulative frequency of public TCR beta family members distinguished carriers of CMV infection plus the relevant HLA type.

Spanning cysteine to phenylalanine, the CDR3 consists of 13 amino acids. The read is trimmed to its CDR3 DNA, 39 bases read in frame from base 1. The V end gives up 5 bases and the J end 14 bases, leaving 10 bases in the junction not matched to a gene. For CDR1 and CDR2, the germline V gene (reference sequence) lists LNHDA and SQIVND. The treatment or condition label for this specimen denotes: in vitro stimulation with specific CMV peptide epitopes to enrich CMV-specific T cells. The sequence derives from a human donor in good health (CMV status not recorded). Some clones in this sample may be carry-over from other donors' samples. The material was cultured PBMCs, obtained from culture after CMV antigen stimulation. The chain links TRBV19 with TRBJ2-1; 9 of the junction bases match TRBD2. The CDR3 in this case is CASSPHPSGTKFF. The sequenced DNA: TGTGCCAGTAGTCCACATCCTAGCGGGACGAAGTTCTTC.